This TCR beta chain is drawn from a study of siplizumab effects on memory and regulatory T cells. Study conclusions and caveats: Assignment to unstimulated subsets succeeded for only a minor fraction of the alloreactive clones.

Each sample had around 110,000 TCR templates assayed. Clones were sequenced by immunoSEQ multiplex PCR, and TCRdb holds only the in-frame ones, with some missing. Seen here are some 90,000 clones, 70% to 90% observed once, and the top ten hold around 14%. After removal of 2 bases from V and 0 bases from J, the junction contained 7 bases not matched to a gene. The CDR3 runs 18 residues. Germline assignment: CDR1 SGHRS and CDR2 YFSETQ. Regarding this clone: Its antigen remains unidentified.

The sequence came from a human donor in good health. Sequenced sample: CD4+ T cells sorted from blood. The rearrangement links TRBV5-1 to TRBJ2-7, with 14 positions matching TRBD2. The CDR3 region has the DNA TGCGCCAGCAGCTTCGGACTAGCGGGAGGCCCACGCTCCTACGAGCAGTACTTC. The encoded protein is CASSFGLAGGPRSYEQYF.